This TCR beta chain comes out of a study of OX40 agonist ivuxolimab in advanced cancers. TCRdb's copy holds only in-frame clones and misses some; the assay was immunoSEQ multiplex PCR. The sample yields 45,000 to 60,000 clones, about four fifths seen once. Germline V lookup: CDR1 KGHSH, CDR2 LQKENI. The junction had 8 bases not matched to a gene; V was cut back by 6 bases and J by 3 bases. The CDR3 contains 15 residues. This clone was picked up a small number of times. Its specificity is unknown. Overall study results and limits: CD4+ and CD8+ T cells in blood underwent clonal expansion by week 6 at 0.1 to 3.0 mg/kg.

The sampling schedule covered blood at baseline, cycle 4 day 1, and cycle 7 day 1. Here the sequenced sample was CD4+ or CD8+ T cells sorted from blood, taken in a trial of the OX40 agonist ivuxolimab. The rearrangement uses TRBV18 and TRBJ2-7; TRBD2 matches 10 bases. This TCR derives from an adult with an advanced solid tumor such as melanoma, head and neck, liver or kidney cancer. Written as DNA, the CDR3 is TGTGCCAGCTCGCACGGACTAGCGGAGAGCTACGAGCAGTACTTC. Translated, it gives CASSHGLAESYEQYF.